The 22 T cell receptor beta chains in this list originate from one sample, sequenced in a study of CD8+CD57+ T cells in acquired aplastic anemia. According to the study, genomic DNA was the template for TCR beta VDJ and CDR3 profiling. TCRdb passed the reads through MiXCR, listing each CDR3 protein once. The sample carries 200,000 to 250,000 distinct CDR3 sequences, roughly 33% recorded once. Sequencing input: sorted CD4+, CD8+, or CD8+CD57+ T cells (not recorded which) from PBMCs. These receptors originate from a human donor in good health, serving as a control.

This chain uses TRBV24-1 with TRBJ2-7; D is possibly TRBD2 (6 bases). CDR3 length equals 13 residues. Germline V gene lookup returns CDR1 KGHDR and CDR2 SFDVKD. Written as DNA, the CDR3 is TGTGCGCTAAATCGGGAGTCAATGAGTGAGCAGTACTTC. Translation: CALNRESMSEQYF.

Comments on this clonotype: With a much larger clone just one base away, this may be a read error. The rearrangement uses TRBV5-1 and TRBJ1-6; D is unresolved. The V and J ends lost 0 bases and 7 bases respectively, with 8 bases between them. Germline V gene data show CDR1 as SGHRS and CDR2 as YFSETQ. The CDR3 is 14 amino acids. As DNA, the CDR3 is TGCGCCAGCAGCTTGGAGGGCGCGAATTCACCCCTCCACTTT. Translated: CASSLEGANSPLHF.

This rearrangement joins TRBV4-1 to TRBJ2-6; D remains ambiguous. The V gene's germline CDR1 is MGHRA and CDR2 YSYEKL. This CDR3 contains 17 residues. Trimming stripped 0 bases from V and 0 bases from J, with 9 bases between. The chain's CDR3 is CASSQDPPGSGANVLTF. The DNA of the CDR3 is TGCGCCAGCAGCCAAGATCCCCCAGGCTCTGGGGCCAACGTCCTGACTTTC.

V gene TRBV19 combines with J gene TRBJ2-1, with D possibly TRBD2 on 6 matching bases. V was shortened by 5 bases and J by 4 bases, with 9 bases between the two germline ends. Germline lookup yields CDR1 LNHDA and CDR2 SQIVND (reference sequence). The CDR3 has 13 amino acids. DNA of the CDR3: TGTGCCAGTAGTCCCCGGGGGTACAATGAGCAGTTCTTC. Residues: CASSPRGYNEQFF.

Notes on this clonotype: Lacking the conserved final phenylalanine or tryptophan, this CDR3 likely reflects a read error. V gene TRBV4-2 combines with J gene TRBJ2-3; possible D gene TRBD2, 6 bases. The CDR3 runs 18 residues. CDR1 is LGHNA, CDR2 YNFKEQ, per germline. The V gene lost 3 bases and the J gene lost 0 bases, with 19 bases spanning the gap. This CDR3 is CASSQKLALGPSTDTQYL. CDR3 in DNA: TGTGCCAGCAGCCAGAAACTAGCTTTGGGCCCTAGCACAGATACGCAGTATCTT.

The V call is TRBV12-3 or TRBV12-4, the J call TRBJ2-7; D unresolved. The CDR3 is made up of 12 amino acids. Trimming took off 2 bases at V and 0 bases at J, with 2 bases between the two ends. CDR3 nucleotides: TGTGCCAGCAGTTTACACTCCTACGAGCAGTACTTC. It encodes CASSLHSYEQYF.

This clonotype was recorded many times. The chain couples TRBV2 to TRBJ2-5; 9 bases match TRBD2. With V trimmed by 4 bases and J by 2 bases, 17 bases remained unmatched. The V gene's germline CDR1 is SNHLY and CDR2 FYNNEI. The CDR3 totals 19 residues. The CDR3 sequence: CASSGGSWGGGALQETQYF. DNA for the CDR3: TGTGCCAGCAGTGGAGGTAGCTGGGGCGGGGGGGCCCTACAAGAGACCCAGTACTTC.

This clonotype was recorded at least ten times. The rearrangement joins TRBV24-1 to TRBJ1-2, with TRBD1 identical over 7 bases. This CDR3 has 18 residues. J gave up 5 bases and V 9 bases, and 23 bases lay outside the gene matches. Germline V gives CDR1 KGHDR, CDR2 SFDVKD. The CDR3 reads CATFQEEGWQGVVYGYTF. CDR3 sequence (DNA): TGTGCCACCTTCCAAGAGGAGGGTTGGCAGGGGGTTGTTTATGGCTACACCTTC.

This clonotype was observed a few times. This chain links TRBV6-5 with TRBJ2-5; possible D gene TRBD2, 6 bases. The germline V gene has CDR1 MNHEY and CDR2 SVGAGI. Trimming took off 6 bases at V and 1 base at J, with 9 bases between the two ends. The CDR3 consists of 13 residues. DNA for the CDR3: TGTGCCAGCAGGATGACTAGCCAAGAGACCCAGTACTTC. The encoded protein is CASRMTSQETQYF.

Ten or more counts support this clonotype. This chain uses TRBV20-1 with TRBJ2-7; 9 bases are a match to TRBD2. The germline gives CDR1 DFQATT, CDR2 SNEGSKA (reference sequence). V gave up 8 bases and J gave up 6 bases; unmatched junction bases: 11. This CDR3 comprises 13 residues. The CDR3 DNA sequence: TGCAGTATAGCTAGCGGGGATAATAGCGAGCAGTACTTC. Its protein product is CSIASGDNSEQYF.

This clonotype is medium-sized by share. The rearrangement joins TRBV20-1 to TRBJ2-7, with D possibly called TRBD1 or TRBD2 (5 bases each). The CDR3 sequence is 12 residues long. Germline V gene data show CDR1 as DFQATT and CDR2 as SNEGSKA (reference sequence). CDR3 nucleotides: TGCCGGGGCGGCCCCAGCTCCTACGAGCAGTACTTC. It yields the protein CRGGPSSYEQYF.

The chain recombines TRBV15 with TRBJ2-3; TRBD1 might be the D (6 bases). Germline-derived CDR1 and CDR2 are LNHNV and YYDKDF (reference sequence). The CDR3 is made up of 16 amino acids. V was cut by 3 bases and J by 5 bases, with 18 bases left in between. Written as DNA, the CDR3 is TGTGCCACCAGCAGTATAACATCAGGGGAGCTAGATACGCAGTATTTT. Translated, it gives CATSSITSGELDTQYF.

This clonotype appeared once. The rearrangement links TRBV19 to TRBJ1-2; D possibly corresponds to TRBD1 (5 bases). Trimming shortened V by 4 bases and J by 2 bases, and 8 bases separated the two germline ends. This CDR3 has 13 residues. Germline CDR1 is LNHDA and CDR2 is SQIVND (reference sequence). CDR3 nucleotide sequence: TGTGCCAGTAGTACCCAGGGAAACTATGGCTACACCTTC. The encoded protein is CASSTQGNYGYTF.

In regard to this clonotype: A read error is possible here, since a much larger clone lies one base away. The chain has TRBV6-5 and TRBJ2-7; 10 positions match TRBD2. The V gene's germline CDR1 is MNHEY and CDR2 SVGAGI. The CDR3 is 17 residues long. V dropped 0 bases and J dropped 6; count of bases not matched to a gene: 11. The CDR3, as DNA: TGTGCCAGCAGTTACTCCGGGACTAGCGCTCGGATGGGCGAGCAGTACTTC. Translation gives CASSYSGTSARMGEQYF.

This clonotype was seen repeatedly, ten times or more. This rearrangement joins TRBV20-1 to TRBJ2-3; D is unresolved. The germline V and J ends were trimmed by 6 bases and 2 bases, with 18 bases remaining between them. In germline, CDR1 is DFQATT, CDR2 SNEGSKA (reference sequence). CDR3 length: 15 amino acids. The CDR3 coding sequence is TGCAGTGCCCCGGACGTCAAATTCTTCACAGATACGCAGTATTTT. Its protein product is CSAPDVKFFTDTQYF.

This sequence joins TRBV2 and TRBJ1-1; tentative D call: TRBD1 (5 bases). Germline V gene lookup returns CDR1 SNHLY and CDR2 FYNNEI. This CDR3 region has 14 residues. Trimming pared 5 bases from V and 8 bases from J, leaving 18 bases between. CDR3 nucleotide sequence: TGTGCCAGCAGTTATGTCGAGGGCCGGGGGGAAGCTTTCTTT. Translated, it gives CASSYVEGRGEAFF.

The gene calls are TRBV10-3 and TRBJ1-4; D uncertain. V was trimmed by 2 bases and J by 4 bases, leaving 14 bases between them. Germline values: CDR1 ENHRY, CDR2 SYGVKD. The CDR3 extends over 16 amino acids. The CDR3 loop reads CAISEDNSGGNEKLFF. In DNA form, the CDR3 reads TGTGCCATCAGTGAGGACAATTCCGGAGGTAATGAAAAACTGTTTTTT.

A remark on this clonotype: A much bigger clone sits one base away, suggesting this may be a read error. J is TRBJ2-2 and V is TRBV24-1, with D possibly matching TRBD1 (5 bases). V shed 5 bases and J shed 6 bases, with 15 bases lying between them. Germline V gives CDR1 KGHDR, CDR2 SFDVKD. The CDR3 consists of 15 residues. CDR3: CATSGPNRLPGELFF. The CDR3 nucleotides are TGTGCCACCAGTGGGCCTAACAGGCTCCCCGGGGAGCTGTTTTTT.

This clonotype was found many times. V and J are TRBV3-1 and TRBJ1-3; D gene uncertain. Trimming took off 2 bases at V and 4 bases at J, with 6 bases between the two ends. The CDR3 is 13 residues long. The germline V gene has CDR1 LGHDT and CDR2 YNNKEL (reference sequence). Here the CDR3 reads CASSQRSGNTIYF. CDR3 nucleotide sequence: TGTGCCAGCAGCCAACGGTCAGGAAACACCATATATTTT.

This clonotype was picked up many times. This chain joins TRBV2 and TRBJ2-1, with D perhaps assigned TRBD1 or TRBD2 (5 bases each). The ends were cut back, 6 bases at V and 4 bases at J, with 16 bases in the middle. Germline V lookup: CDR1 SNHLY, CDR2 FYNNEI. CDR3 length: 15 residues. The CDR3 is CASRGNRDPYNEQFF. The CDR3 bases are TGTGCCAGCAGGGGCAACCGGGACCCATACAATGAGCAGTTCTTC.

For the CDR3, the DNA is TGTGCCAGCAGTCCCGAACTAATAAACACCGGGGAGCTGTTTTTT. Protein product: CASSPELINTGELFF. The rearrangement uses TRBV9 and TRBJ2-2; no clear D. The V end lost 5 bases, the J end lost 2 bases, and 13 bases lay between the germline ends. Germline assignment: CDR1 SGDLS and CDR2 YYNGEE. The CDR3 length is 15 residues.

On this clonotype itself: A much larger clone is a single base away; this may be a read error. The chain combines TRBV7-6 with TRBJ2-7; D might be TRBD2 (6 bases). The germline V gene encodes CDR1 SGHVS and CDR2 FNYEAQ. Trimming stripped 6 bases from V and 6 bases from J, with 18 bases between. The CDR3 has 14 residues. The CDR3, as DNA: TGTGCCAGCAGTTGGAGACGTGTGGGGGGCGAGCAGTACTTC. Translation gives CASSWRRVGGEQYF.